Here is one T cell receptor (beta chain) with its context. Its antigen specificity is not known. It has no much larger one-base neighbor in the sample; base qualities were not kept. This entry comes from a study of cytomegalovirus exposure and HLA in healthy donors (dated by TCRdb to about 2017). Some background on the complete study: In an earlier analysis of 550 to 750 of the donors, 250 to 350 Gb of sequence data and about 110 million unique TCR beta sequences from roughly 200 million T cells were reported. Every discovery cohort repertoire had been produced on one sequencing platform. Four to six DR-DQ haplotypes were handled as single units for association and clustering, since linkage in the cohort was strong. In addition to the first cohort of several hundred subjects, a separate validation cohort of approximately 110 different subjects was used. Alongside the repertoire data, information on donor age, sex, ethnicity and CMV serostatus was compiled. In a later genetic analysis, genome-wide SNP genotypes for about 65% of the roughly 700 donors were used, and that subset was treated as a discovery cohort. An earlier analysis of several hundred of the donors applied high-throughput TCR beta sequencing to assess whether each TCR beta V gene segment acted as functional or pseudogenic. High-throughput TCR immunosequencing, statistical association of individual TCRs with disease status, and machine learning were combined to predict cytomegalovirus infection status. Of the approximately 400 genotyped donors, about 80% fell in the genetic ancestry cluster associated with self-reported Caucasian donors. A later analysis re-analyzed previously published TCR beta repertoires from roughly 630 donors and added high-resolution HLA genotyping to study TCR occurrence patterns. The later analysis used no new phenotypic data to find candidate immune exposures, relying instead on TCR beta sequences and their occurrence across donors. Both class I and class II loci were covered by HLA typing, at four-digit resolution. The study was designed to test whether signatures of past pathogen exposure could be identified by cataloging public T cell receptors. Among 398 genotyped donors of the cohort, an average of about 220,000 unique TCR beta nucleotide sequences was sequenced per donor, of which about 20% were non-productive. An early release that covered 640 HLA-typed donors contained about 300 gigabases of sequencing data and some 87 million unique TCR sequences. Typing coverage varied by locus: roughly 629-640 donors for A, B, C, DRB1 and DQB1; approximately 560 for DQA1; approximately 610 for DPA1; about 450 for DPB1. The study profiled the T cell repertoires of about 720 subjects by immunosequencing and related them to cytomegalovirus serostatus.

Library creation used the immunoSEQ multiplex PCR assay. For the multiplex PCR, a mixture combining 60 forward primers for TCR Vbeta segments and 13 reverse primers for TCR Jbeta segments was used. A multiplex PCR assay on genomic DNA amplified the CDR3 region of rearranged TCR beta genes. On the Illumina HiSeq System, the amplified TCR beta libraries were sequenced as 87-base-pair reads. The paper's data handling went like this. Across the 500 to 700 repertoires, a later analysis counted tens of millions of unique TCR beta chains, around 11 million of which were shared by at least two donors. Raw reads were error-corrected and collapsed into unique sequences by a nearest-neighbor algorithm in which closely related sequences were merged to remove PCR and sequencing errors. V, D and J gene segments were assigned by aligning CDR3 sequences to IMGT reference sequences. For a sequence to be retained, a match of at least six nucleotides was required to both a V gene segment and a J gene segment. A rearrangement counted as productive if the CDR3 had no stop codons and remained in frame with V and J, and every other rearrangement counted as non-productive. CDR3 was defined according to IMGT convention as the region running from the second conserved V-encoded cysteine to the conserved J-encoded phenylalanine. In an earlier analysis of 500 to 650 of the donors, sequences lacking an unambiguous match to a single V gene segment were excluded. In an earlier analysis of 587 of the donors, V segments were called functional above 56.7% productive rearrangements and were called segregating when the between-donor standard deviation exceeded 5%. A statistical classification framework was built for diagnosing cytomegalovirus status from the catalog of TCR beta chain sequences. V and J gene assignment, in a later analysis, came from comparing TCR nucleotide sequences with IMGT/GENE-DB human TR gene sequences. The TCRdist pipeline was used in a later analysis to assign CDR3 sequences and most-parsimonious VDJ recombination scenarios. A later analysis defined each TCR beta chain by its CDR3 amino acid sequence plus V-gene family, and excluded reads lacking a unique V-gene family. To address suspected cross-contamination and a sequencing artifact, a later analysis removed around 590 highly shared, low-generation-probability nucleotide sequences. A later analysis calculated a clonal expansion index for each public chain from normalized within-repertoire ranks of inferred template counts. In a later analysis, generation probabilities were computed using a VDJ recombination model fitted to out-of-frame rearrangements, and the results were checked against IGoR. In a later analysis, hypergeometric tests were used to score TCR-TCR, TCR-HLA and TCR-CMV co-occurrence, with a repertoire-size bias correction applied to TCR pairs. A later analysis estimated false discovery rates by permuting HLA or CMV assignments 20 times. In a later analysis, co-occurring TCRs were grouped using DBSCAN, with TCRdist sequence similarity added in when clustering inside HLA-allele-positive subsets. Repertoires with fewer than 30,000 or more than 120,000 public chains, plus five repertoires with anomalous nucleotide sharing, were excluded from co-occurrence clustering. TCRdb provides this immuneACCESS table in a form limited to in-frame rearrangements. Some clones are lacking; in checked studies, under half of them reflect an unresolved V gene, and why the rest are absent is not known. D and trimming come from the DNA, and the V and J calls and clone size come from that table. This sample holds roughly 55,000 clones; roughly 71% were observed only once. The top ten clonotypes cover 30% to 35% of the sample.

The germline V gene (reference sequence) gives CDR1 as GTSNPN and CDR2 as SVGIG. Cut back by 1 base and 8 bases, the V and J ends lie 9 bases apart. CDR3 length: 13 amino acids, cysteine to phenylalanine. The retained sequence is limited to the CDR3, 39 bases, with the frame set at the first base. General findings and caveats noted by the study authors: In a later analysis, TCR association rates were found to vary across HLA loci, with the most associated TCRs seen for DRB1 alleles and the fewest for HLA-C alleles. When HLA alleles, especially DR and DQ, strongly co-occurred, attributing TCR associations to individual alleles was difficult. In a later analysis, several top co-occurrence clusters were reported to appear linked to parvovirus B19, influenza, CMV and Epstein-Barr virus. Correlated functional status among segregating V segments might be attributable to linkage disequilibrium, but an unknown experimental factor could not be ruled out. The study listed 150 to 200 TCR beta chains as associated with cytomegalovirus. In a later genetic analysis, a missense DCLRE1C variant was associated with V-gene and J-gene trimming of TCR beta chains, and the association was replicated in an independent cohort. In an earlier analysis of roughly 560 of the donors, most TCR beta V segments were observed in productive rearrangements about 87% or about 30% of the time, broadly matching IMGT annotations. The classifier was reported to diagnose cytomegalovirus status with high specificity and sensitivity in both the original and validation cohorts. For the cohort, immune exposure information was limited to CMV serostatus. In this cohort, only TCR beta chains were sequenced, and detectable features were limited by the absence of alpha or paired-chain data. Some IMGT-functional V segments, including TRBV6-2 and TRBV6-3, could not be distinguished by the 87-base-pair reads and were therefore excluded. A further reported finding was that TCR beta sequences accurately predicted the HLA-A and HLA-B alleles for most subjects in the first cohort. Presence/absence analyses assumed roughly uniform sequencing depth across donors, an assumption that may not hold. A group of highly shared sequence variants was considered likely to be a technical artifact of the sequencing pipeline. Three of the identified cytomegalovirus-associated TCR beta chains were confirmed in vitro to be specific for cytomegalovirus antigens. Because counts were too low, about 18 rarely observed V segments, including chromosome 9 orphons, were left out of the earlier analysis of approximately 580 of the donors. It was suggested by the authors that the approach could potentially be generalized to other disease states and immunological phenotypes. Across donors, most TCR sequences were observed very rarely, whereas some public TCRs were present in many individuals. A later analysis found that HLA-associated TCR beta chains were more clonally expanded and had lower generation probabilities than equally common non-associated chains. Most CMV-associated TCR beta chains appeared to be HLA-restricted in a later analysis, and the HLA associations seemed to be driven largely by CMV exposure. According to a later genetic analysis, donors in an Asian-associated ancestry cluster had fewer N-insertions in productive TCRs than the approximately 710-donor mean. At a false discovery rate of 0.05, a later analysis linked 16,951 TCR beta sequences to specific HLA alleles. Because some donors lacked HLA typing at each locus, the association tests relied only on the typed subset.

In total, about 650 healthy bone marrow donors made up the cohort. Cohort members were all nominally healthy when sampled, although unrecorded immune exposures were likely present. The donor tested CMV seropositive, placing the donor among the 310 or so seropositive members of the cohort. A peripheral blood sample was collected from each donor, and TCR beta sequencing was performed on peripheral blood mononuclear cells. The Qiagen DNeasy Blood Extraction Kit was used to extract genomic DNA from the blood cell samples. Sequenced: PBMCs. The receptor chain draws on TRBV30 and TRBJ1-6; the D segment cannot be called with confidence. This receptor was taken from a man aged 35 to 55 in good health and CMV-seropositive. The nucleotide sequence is TGTGCCTGGAGTGGGGAGACCGATTCACCCCTCCACTTT. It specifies CAWSGETDSPLHF.